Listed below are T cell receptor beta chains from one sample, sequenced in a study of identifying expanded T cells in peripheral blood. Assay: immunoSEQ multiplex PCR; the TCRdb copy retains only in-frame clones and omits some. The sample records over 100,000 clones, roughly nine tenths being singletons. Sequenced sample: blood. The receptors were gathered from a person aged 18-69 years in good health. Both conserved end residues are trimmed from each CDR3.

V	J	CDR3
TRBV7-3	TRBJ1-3	ASSFTGLDTIY
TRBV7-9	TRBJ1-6	ASSSIGNLH
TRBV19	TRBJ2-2	ASSIPLLVGELF
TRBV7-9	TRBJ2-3	ASILAGSTDTQY
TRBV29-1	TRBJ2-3	SVGGGAGDFDTQY
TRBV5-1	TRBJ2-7	ASSSGQHYEQY
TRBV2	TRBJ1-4	ASNRDMNEKLF
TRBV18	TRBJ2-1	ASSPPESRDEQF
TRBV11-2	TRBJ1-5	ASSLDGNSNQPQH
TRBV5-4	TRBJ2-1	ASSLGGQVKDRQF
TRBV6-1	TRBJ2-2	ASSDRTGELF
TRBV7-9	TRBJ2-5	ASSLVGTGYETQY
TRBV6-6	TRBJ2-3	ASSYPEREGSDTQY
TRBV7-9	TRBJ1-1	ASSLSAELNTEAF
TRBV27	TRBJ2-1	ASSLSSNNEQF
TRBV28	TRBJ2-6	ASSSRQGKGTGANVLT
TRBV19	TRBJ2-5	ASSPGPPDRETQY
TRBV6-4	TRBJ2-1	ASSDSGGGFNEQF
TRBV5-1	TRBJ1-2	ASSLGDRGYGYT
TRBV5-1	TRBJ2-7	ASSFPDRGDEQY
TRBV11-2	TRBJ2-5	ASSSDSLAGVQY
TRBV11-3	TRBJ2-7	ASSNLGGEQY
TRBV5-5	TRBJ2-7	ASSLRLVMGEQY
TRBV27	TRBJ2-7	ASSLRSSGKAYEQY
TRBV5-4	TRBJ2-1	ASKTREYNEQF
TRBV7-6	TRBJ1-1	ASSLSGRDTEAF
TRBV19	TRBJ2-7	ASSIDRDRSYEQY
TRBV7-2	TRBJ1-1	ASSKPQGMNTEAF